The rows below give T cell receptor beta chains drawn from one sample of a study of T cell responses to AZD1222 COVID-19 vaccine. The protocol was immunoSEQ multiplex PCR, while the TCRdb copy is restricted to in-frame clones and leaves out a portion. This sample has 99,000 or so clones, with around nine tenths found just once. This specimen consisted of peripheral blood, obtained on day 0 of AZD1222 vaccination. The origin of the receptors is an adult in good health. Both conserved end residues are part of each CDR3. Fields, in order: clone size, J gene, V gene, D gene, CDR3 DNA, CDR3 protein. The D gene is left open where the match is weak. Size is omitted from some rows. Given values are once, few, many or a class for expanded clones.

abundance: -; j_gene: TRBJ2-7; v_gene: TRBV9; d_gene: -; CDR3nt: TGTGCCAGCAGCGTAGGCTCGACTCGGATCTCCTACGAGCAGTACTTC; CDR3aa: CASSVGSTRISYEQYF
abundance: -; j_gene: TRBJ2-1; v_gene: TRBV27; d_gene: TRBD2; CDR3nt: TGTGCCAGCAGTTTAAACGGCGGGAGACCAGATGAGCAGTTCTTC; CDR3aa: CASSLNGGRPDEQFF
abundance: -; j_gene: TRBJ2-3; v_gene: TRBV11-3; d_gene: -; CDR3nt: TGTGCCAGCAGTCGGGACGCCACAGATACGCAGTATTTT; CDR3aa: CASSRDATDTQYF
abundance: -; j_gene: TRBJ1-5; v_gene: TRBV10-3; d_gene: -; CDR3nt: TGTGCCACTTCGGACAGACTAAACAATCAGCCCCAGCATTTT; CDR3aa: CATSDRLNNQPQHF
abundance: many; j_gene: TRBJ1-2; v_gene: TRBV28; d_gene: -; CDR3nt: TGTGCCAGCAGTTTATCGAGTTGGGGGGCTGGAGGCTACACCTTC; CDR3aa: CASSLSSWGAGGYTF
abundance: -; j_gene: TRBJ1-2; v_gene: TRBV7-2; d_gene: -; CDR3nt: TGTGCCAGCAGCTTAGAGGGGCGGAAATATGGCTACACCTTC; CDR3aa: CASSLEGRKYGYTF
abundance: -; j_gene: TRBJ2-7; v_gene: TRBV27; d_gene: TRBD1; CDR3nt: TGTGCCAGCAGTCTTACCCGGGACAGTACCTACGAGCAGTACTTC; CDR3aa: CASSLTRDSTYEQYF
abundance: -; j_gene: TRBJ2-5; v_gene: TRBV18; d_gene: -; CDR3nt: TGTGCCAGCTCCCGCCCGAAAGAGACCCAGTACTTC; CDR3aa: CASSRPKETQYF
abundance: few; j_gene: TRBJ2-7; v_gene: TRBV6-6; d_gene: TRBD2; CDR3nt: TGTGCCAGCAGTTACGGTTTAGCGGGGTCCTACGAGCAGTACTTC; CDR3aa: CASSYGLAGSYEQYF
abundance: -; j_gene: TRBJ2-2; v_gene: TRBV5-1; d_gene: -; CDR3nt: TGCGCCAGCAGCTTGAACCCGTGGGTTGCCGGGGAGCTGTTTTTT; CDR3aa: CASSLNPWVAGELFF
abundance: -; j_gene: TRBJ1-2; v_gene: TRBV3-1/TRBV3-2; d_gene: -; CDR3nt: TGTGCCAGCAGCCAAGATCATCAGGGTCTCTATGGCTACACCTTC; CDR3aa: CASSQDHQGLYGYTF
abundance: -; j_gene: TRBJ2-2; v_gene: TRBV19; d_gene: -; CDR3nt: TGTGCCAGTAGCGGGAAGAACACCGGGGAGCTGTTTTTT; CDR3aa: CASSGKNTGELFF
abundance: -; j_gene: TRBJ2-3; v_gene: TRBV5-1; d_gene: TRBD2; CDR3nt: TGCGCCAGCAGCCGGGGGGGCGGCACAGATACGCAGTATTTT; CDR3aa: CASSRGGGTDTQYF
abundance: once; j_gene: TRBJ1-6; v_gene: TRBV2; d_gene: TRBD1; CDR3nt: TGTGCCAGCAGACCAGACAGGGCAGATTCACCCCTCCACTTT; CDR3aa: CASRPDRADSPLHF
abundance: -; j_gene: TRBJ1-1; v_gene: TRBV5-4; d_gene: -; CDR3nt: TGTGCCAGCAGCTTGGAGGGCAGGGGTATGAACACTGAAGCTTTCTTT; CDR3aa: CASSLEGRGMNTEAFF
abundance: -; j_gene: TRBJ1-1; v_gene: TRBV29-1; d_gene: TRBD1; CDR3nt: TGCAGCGTTGAAAGCAGGGGGTACGGCACTGAAGCTTTCTTT; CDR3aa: CSVESRGYGTEAFF
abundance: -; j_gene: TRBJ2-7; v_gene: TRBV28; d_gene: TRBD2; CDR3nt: TGTGCCAGTCCTCCACCCGGGACTAGCGGGACCTACGAGCAGTACTTC; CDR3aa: CASPPPGTSGTYEQYF
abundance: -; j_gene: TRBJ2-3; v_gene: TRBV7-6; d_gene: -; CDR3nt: TGTGCCAGCAGCTTAGGGACCCCTGGGAGCACAGATACGCAGTATTTT; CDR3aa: CASSLGTPGSTDTQYF
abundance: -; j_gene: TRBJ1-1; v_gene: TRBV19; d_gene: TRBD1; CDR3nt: TGTGCCAGTAGTAGAATGGGACAGGGGGCGCCGACTGAAGCTTTCTTT; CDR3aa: CASSRMGQGAPTEAFF
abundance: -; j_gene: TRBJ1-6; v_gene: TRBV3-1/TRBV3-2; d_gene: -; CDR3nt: TGTGCCAGCAGCCGGGGGGGGGCAAATTCACCCCTCCACTTT; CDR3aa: CASSRGGANSPLHF
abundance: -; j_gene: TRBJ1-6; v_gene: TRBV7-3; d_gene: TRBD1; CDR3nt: TGTGCCAGCAGCCCCGGGACAGGGCCCCTCCACTTT; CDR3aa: CASSPGTGPLHF
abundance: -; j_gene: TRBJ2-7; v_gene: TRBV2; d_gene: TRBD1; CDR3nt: TGTGCCAGCAGTGAAAGTATCCAGACAGGGGGAATGCAGTACTTC; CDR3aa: CASSESIQTGGMQYF
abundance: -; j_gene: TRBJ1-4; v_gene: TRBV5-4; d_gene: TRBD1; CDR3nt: TGTGCCAGCAGCTTGGGGCAGGGGGACAATGAAAAACTGTTTTTT; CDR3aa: CASSLGQGDNEKLFF
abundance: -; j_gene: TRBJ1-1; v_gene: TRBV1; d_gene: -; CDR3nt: TGCACCAGCAGCGGCAATCGTAACCGGGACAGGAAGGAGAACACTGAAGCTTTCTTT; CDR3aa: CTSSGNRNRDRKENTEAFF
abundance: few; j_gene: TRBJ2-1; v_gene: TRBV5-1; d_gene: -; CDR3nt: TGCGCCAGCAGCGCGGGGAACTACAATGAGCAGTTCTTC; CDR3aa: CASSAGNYNEQFF
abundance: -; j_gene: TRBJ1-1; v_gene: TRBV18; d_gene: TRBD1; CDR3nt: TGTGCCAGCTCACCACGCTCAGGGGGGGTGTACACTGAAGCTTTCTTT; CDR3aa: CASSPRSGGVYTEAFF
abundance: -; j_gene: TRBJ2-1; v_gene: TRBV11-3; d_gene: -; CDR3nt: TGTGCCACCACCAGGGGCGGGGGACAACACAATGAGCAGTTCTTC; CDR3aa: CATTRGGGQHNEQFF
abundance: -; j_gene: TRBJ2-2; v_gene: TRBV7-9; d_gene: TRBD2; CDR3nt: TGTGCCAGCAGTTTAGCGGGGGGGCCCCCCGGGGAGCTGTTTTTT; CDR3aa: CASSLAGGPPGELFF
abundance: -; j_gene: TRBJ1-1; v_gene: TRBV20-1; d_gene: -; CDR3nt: TGCGCCAGCGGCGGGGACACTGAAGCTTTCTTT; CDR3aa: CASGGDTEAFF
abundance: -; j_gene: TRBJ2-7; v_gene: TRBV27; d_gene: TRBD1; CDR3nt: TGTGCCAGCAGTTTTATGGGACAGGGTCCGGACGAGCAGTACTTC; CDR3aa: CASSFMGQGPDEQYF
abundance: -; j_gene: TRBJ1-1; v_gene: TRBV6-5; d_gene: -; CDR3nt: TGTGCCAGCAGACAACAGGGCACTGGGAACACTGAAGCTTTCTTT; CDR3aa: CASRQQGTGNTEAFF
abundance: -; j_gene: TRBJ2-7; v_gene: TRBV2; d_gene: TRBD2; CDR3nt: TGTGCCAGCACCCGGACTAGCGGCCCCTCCTACGAGCAGTACTTC; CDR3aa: CASTRTSGPSYEQYF
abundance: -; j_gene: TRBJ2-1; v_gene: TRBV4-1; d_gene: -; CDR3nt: TGCGCCAGCAGCCAATGGGAACAGACGGGCAATGAGCAGTTCTTC; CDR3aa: CASSQWEQTGNEQFF
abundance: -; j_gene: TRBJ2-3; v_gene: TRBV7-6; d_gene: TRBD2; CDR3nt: TGTGCCAGCAGCTTAGCGGGGCGGGGGGTCACAGATACGCAGTATTTT; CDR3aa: CASSLAGRGVTDTQYF
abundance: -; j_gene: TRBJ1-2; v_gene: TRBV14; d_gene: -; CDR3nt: TGTGCCAGCAGCCATGTCCCGGGTTATGGCTACACCTTC; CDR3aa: CASSHVPGYGYTF